Included here is one T cell receptor beta chain sequence, with context. Its antigen remains undetermined. Base qualities are not provided; no much larger clone lies one nucleotide away. This entry belongs to a study of blood T cell repertoires in COVID-19 (dated by TCRdb to about 2020). A note on the overall study: Samples from collaborators originated in the United States, Italy and Spain and spanned both the acute and convalescent phases of COVID-19. The prospective study material was composed of cDNA or gDNA derived from T cells, B-cell-depleted T cells, or PBMCs. The dataset comprised deeply sampled blood TCRbeta repertoires from subjects exposed to, actively infected with, or recovered from COVID-19. The repertoires were made available in a free public database intended to serve as a resource for research on the immune response to SARS-CoV-2. Samples came from the ongoing ImmuneRACE study (first 160 participants) plus 1,254 subjects from 6 global collaborators. A de-identified subject ID, COVID-19 status, age in years and sex were almost always included in the sample metadata. Where available, HLA class I and class II types were obtained from metadata supplied by the sample provider rather than from assay-based typing.

The paper as a whole reports these results and caveats: The amount of clinical and demographic metadata varied by source and participant and was provided uncurated.

Participants in the prospective study were enrolled through a virtual design, were aged about 18 to 100 years, and lived in about two dozen United States geographic areas. In the prospective study, participants were assigned to cohorts based on the clinical history participants reported in a screening survey and a study questionnaire. Recovered participants in ImmuneRACE Cohort 3 were defined by two consecutive negative NP/OP PCR tests, clearance by a healthcare professional, or resolution of symptoms. In the prospective study, whole blood, serum and a nasopharyngeal or oropharyngeal swab were collected from each participant by mobile phlebotomists. Participants in the prospective study had the option to provide additional blood draws and questionnaires over a 2-month period. Blood samples from the prospective study were shipped frozen or at room temperature prior to DNA extraction. Its CDR3 holds 17 amino acids, cysteine through phenylalanine. Of the read, only the CDR3 DNA is kept; its 51 bases are in frame from base 1. Cut back by 2 bases and 6 bases, the V and J ends lie 20 bases apart. The germline V gene gives CDR1 as ENHRY and CDR2 as SYGVKD.

TCRbeta CDR3 regions were amplified from genomic DNA using the immunoSEQ Assay, a bias-controlled multiplex PCR. The study's own analysis went as follows. Nucleated cell counts per sample were estimated from amplification of reference gene primers within the assay. To quantify the absolute abundance of each unique TCRbeta CDR3 rearrangement, sequence reads were collapsed and filtered. For each sample, productive Simpson clonality was calculated as the square root of Simpson's diversity index over productive rearrangements. This is the immuneACCESS table as TCRdb keeps it, with only in-frame sequences that have V and J called. A part of the clones is gone; compared with another copy, unresolved V genes explain less than half, and the rest is unexplained. D and trimming come from the DNA, and the V and J calls and clone size come from that table. Counted in this sample were a few hundred thousand clones; roughly nine tenths of them appeared once. The biggest ten clones account for approximately 5% of the sample.

Material for sequencing was PBMCs or T cells enriched from blood (not recorded which). Recombination linked TRBV10-3 to TRBJ1-3, with no confidently assigned D gene. The sequence came from a woman in her twenties or thirties who had recovered from COVID-19. At the DNA level, the sequence is TGTGCCATCAGTGAGGAAGTGCACAAACCCCCCAAAAACACCATATATTTT. This encodes CAISEEVHKPPKNTIYF.